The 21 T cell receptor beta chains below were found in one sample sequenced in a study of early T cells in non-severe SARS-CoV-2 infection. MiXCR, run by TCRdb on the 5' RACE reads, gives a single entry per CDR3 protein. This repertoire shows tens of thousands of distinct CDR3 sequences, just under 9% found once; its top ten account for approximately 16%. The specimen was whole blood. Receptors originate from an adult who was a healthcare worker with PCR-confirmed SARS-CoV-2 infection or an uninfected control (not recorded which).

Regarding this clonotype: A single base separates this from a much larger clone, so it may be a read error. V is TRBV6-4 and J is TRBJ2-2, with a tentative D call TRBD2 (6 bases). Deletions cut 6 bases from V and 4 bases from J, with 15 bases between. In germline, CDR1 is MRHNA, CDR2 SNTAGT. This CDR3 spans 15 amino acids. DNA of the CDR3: TGTGCCAGCAGAGAGCGGGCTGGGGTCACCGGGGAGCTGTTTTTT. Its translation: CASRERAGVTGELFF.

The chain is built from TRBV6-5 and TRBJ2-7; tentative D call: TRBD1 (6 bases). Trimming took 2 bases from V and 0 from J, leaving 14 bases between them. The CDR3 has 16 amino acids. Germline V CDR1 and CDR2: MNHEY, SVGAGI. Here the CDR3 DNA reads TGTGCCAGCAGTTACGGATCCGACAGGAGCTCCTACGAGCAGTACTTC. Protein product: CASSYGSDRSSYEQYF.

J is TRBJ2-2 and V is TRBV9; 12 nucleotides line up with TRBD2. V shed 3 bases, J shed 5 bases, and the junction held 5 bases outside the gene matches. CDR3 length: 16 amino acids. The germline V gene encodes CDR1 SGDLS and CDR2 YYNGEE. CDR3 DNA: TGTGCCAGCAGCGGCCATGGACTAGCGGGGACCGGGGAGCTGTTTTTT. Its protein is CASSGHGLAGTGELFF.

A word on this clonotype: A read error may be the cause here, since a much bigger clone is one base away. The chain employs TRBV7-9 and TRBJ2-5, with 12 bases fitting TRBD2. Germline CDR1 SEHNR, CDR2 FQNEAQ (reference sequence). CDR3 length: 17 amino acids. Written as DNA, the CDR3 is TGTGTCAGCAGCTCGCCCCGGACTAGCGGGAATGTGGAGACCCAGTACTTC. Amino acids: CVSSSPRTSGNVETQYF. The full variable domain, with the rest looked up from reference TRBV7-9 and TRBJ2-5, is DTGVSQNPRHKITKRGQNVTFRCDPISEHNRLYWYRQTLGQGPEFLTYFQNEAQLEKSRLLSDRFSAERPKGSFSTLEIQRTEQGDSAMYLCVSSSPRTSGNVETQYFGPGTRLLVL.

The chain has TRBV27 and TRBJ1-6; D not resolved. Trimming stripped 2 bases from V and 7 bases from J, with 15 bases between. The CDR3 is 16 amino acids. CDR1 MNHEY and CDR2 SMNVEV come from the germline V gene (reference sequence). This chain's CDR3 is CASSLLGRTGNSPLHF. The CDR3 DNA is TGTGCCAGCAGTTTACTGGGAAGAACGGGGAATTCACCCCTCCACTTT.

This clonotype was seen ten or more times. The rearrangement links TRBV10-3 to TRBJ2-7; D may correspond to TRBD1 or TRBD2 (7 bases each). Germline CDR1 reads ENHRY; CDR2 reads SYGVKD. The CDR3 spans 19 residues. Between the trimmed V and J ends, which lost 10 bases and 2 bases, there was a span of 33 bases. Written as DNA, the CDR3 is TGTGCCAGCAGGGGGGGCTCAGTAGGGCAGAAATTGAACGCCTACGAGCAGTACTTC. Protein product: CASRGGSVGQKLNAYEQYF.

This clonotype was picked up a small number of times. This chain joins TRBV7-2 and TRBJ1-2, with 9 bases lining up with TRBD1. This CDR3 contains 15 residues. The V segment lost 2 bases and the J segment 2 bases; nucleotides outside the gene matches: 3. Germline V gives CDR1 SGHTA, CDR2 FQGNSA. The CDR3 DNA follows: TGTGCCAGCAGCTTAATCACAGGGGGCAACTATGGCTACACCTTC. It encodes CASSLITGGNYGYTF.

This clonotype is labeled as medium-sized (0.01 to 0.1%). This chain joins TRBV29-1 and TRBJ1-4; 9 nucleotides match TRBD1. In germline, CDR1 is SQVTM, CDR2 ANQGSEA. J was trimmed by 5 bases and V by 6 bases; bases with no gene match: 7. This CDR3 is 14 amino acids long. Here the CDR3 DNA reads TGCAGCGTATCAGCCGGGACAGGGAATGAAAAACTGTTTTTT. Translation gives CSVSAGTGNEKLFF.

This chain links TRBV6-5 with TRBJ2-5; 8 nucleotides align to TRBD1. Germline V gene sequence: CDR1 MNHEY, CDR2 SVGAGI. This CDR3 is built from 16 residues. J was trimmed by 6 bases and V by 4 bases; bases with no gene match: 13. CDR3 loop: CASSSATWTGRQTQYF. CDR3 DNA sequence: TGTGCCAGCAGTTCCGCAACTTGGACAGGGAGGCAGACCCAGTACTTC.

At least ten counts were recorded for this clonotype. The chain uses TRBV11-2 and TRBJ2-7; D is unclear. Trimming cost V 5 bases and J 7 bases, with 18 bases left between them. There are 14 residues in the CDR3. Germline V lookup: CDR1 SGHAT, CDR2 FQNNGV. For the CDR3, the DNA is TGTGCCAGCAGCCAGCTTCGAGGAATGGGGGAGCAGTACTTC. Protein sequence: CASSQLRGMGEQYF.

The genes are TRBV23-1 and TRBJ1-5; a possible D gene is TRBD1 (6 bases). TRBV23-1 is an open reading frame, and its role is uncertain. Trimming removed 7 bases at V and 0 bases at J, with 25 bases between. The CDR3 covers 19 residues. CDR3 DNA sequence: TGCGCCAGCAAAGGGGACACAAGATACCCCGCTTATAGCAATCAGCCCCAGCATTTT. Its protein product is CASKGDTRYPAYSNQPQHF.

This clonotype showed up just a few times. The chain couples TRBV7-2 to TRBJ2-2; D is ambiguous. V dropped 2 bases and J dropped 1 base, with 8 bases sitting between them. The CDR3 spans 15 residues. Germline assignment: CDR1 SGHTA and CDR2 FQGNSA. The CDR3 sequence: CASSLQAVNTGELFF. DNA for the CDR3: TGTGCCAGCAGCTTACAGGCAGTGAACACCGGGGAGCTGTTTTTT.

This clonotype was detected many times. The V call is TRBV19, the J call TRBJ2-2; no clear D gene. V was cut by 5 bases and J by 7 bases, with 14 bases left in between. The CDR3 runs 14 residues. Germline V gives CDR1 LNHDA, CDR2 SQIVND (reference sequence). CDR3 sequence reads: CASSSRTGGGELFF. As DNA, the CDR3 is TGTGCCAGTAGTTCACGGACGGGCGGCGGGGAGCTGTTTTTT.

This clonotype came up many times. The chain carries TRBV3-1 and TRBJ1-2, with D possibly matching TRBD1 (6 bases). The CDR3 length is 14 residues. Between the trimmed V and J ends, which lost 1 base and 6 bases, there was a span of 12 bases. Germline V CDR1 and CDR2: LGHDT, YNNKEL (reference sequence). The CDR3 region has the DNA TGTGCCAGCAGCCAAGTCCCGAGGGGGGATGGCTACACCTTC. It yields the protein CASSQVPRGDGYTF.

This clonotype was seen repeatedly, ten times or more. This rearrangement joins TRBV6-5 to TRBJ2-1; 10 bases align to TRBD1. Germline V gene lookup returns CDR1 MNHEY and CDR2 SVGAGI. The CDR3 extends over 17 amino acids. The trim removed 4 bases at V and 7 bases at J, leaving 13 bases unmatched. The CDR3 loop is CASSFSAGTGAVNEQFF. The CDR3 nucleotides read TGTGCCAGCAGTTTTTCTGCCGGGACAGGGGCGGTTAATGAGCAGTTCTTC.

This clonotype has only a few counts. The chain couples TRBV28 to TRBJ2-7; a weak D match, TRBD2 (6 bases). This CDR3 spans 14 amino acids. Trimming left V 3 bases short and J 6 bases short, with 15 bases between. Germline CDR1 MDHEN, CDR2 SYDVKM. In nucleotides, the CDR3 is TGTGCCAGCAGTTTTATCGGAGGGCCGAGCGAGCAGTACTTC. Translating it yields CASSFIGGPSEQYF.

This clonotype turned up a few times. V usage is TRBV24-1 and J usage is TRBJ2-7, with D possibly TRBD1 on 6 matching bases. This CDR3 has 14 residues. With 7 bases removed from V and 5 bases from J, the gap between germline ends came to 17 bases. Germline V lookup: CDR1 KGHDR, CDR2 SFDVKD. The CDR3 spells CATSRTDFSNEQYF. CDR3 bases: TGTGCCACCAGCAGGACAGATTTTTCCAACGAGCAGTACTTC.

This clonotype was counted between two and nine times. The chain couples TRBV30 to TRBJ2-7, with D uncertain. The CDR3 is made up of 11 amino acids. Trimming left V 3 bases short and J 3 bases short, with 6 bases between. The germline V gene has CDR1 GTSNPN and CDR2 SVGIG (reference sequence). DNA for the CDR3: TGTGCCTGGAGGGATTACTACGAGCAGTACTTC. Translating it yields CAWRDYYEQYF. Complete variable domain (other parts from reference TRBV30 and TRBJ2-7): SQTIHQWPATLVQPVGSPLSLECTVEGTSNPNLYWYRQAAGRGLQLLFYSVGIGQISSEVPQNLSASRPQDRQFILSSKKLLLSDSGFYLCAWRDYYEQYFGPGTRLTVT.

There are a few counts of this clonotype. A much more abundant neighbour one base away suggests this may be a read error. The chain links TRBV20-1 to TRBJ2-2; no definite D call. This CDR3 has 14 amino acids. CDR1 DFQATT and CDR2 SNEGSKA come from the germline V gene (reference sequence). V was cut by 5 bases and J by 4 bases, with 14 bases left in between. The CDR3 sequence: CSADTETSTGELFF. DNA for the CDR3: TGCAGTGCTGACACCGAGACAAGCACCGGGGAGCTGTTTTTT.

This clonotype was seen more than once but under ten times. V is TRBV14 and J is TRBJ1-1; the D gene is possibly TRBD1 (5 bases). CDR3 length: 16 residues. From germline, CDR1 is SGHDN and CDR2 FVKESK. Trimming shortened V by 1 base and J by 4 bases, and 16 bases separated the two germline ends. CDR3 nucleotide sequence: TGTGCCAGCAGCCAAGGGGGCCCCCAAAGTGTCACTGAAGCTTTCTTT. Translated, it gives CASSQGGPQSVTEAFF.

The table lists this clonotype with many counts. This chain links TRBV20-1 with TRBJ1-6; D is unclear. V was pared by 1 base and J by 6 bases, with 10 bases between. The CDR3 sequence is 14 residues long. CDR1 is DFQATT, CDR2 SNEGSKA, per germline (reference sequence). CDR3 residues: CSARVQFPNSPLHF. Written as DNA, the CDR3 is TGCAGTGCTAGAGTGCAGTTCCCTAATTCACCCCTCCACTTT.